This TCR beta chain emerged from a study of T cell repertoires and HLA-DP antigens. Study as a whole: Donors were two male and one female, aged 18-to-29 to 60-to-69. Study-wide results and limits: A non-physiological HeLa system presented antigen to total CD4+ responders.

Only in-frame clones appear in the TCRdb table, and some are missing; sequencing was by immunoSEQ multiplex PCR. This sample has some 120,000 clones, with around 92% found just once. Regarding this clone: Its antigen remains unidentified.

The ends lost 1 base at V and 6 bases at J; junction bases unmatched: 8. The CDR3 contains 16 residues. Per germline, CDR1 SGHTA and CDR2 FQGNSA. Sequenced material: CD4+ T cells from PBMCs. The receptor's source is a woman under 30 in good health and CMV-seronegative. The chain couples TRBV7-2 to TRBJ2-1; 8 nucleotides agree with TRBD2. CDR3 amino acids: CASSLVAGGTGNEQFF. For the CDR3, the DNA is TGTGCCAGCAGCTTAGTGGCGGGGGGTACGGGCAATGAGCAGTTCTTC.